A selection of T cell receptor beta chains follows, all from one sample in a study of blood T cell repertoires in COVID-19. Profiled with immunoSEQ multiplex PCR; TCRdb holds only in-frame clones, not every one. The table includes 200,000 to 300,000 clones, approximately 83% detected once. The sequenced material came from peripheral blood. Source of these receptors: a man aged 35-49 years with acute or convalescent COVID-19. Each CDR3 is given with its conserved first and last residue. The D gene is left open where the match is weak. Clone size is shown for a subset of rows, as once, few, many or a class of expanded clone.

d_call j_call clone_size v_call cdr3_aa cdr3_nt
TRBD2 TRBJ2-7 once TRBV19 CASSSPLSLRDYSEQYF TGTGCCAGTAGTTCTCCCCTATCCCTTCGGGACTATTCTGAGCAGTACTTC
. TRBJ2-3 . TRBV5-8 CASSSGLRTGDTQYF TGTGCCAGCAGCTCGGGACTGCGAACGGGAGATACGCAGTATTTT
TRBD1 TRBJ1-3 . TRBV20-1 CSASKAGQGNTIYF TGCAGTGCTAGTAAGGCGGGACAGGGAAACACCATATATTTT
. TRBJ1-1 . TRBV7-2 CASSLGQKNTEAFF TGTGCCAGCAGCTTAGGACAAAAGAACACTGAAGCTTTCTTT
TRBD1 TRBJ1-2 . TRBV12-3/TRBV12-4 CASSFWTGRYTF TGTGCCAGCAGTTTTTGGACAGGGAGGTACACCTTC
. TRBJ2-4 few TRBV6-5 CATLSGIVAKNIQYF TGTGCCACCTTATCCGGGATAGTAGCCAAAAACATTCAGTACTTC
. TRBJ1-4 . TRBV5-1 CASSLLTGTNEKLFF TGCGCCAGCAGCCTACTGACAGGAACTAATGAAAAACTGTTTTTT
TRBD1 TRBJ1-1 . TRBV2 CASSGDSNEAFF TGTGCCAGCAGTGGGGACAGTAATGAAGCTTTCTTT
. TRBJ1-1 . TRBV4-1 CASSPRPVNTEAFF TGCGCCAGCAGCCCTCGTCCGGTGAACACTGAAGCTTTCTTT
. TRBJ2-3 . TRBV19 CASSPQGGTQYF TGTGCCAGTAGTCCCCAGGGGGGTACGCAGTATTTT
. TRBJ1-1 . TRBV19 CASILGRGGNTEAFF TGTGCCAGTATCCTGGGACGCGGGGGGAACACTGAAGCTTTCTTT
TRBD1 TRBJ2-5 . TRBV29-1 CSGGQGHQETQYF TGCAGCGGAGGACAGGGCCACCAAGAGACCCAGTACTTC
. TRBJ1-2 . TRBV12-3/TRBV12-4 CASSLTGPGYTF TGTGCCAGCAGTTTAACAGGTCCTGGCTACACCTTC
. TRBJ1-1 . TRBV6-5 CASSLQRWSGAFF TGTGCCAGCAGTCTCCAGAGGTGGTCTGGGGCTTTCTTT
TRBD1 TRBJ1-5 . TRBV6-4 CASRGPTGKVKRPGQPQHF TGTGCCAGCAGGGGGCCGACAGGGAAAGTAAAGCGGCCTGGTCAGCCCCAGCATTTT
. TRBJ2-7 . TRBV18 CASSPVRGHYEQYF TGTGCCAGCTCACCGGTCAGGGGACACTACGAGCAGTACTTC
TRBD1 TRBJ1-1 . TRBV19 CASSTPRTGKTEAFF TGTGCCAGTAGTACTCCCCGGACAGGGAAAACTGAAGCTTTCTTT
. TRBJ2-2 . TRBV28 CASSSQGDTGELFF TGTGCCAGCAGTTCCCAGGGCGACACCGGGGAGCTGTTTTTT
. TRBJ2-1 few TRBV5-4 CASSRQAAYNEQFF TGTGCCAGCAGTCGACAGGCTGCCTACAATGAGCAGTTCTTC
TRBD1 TRBJ1-3 . TRBV7-9 CASSIGQARDTIYF TGTGCCAGCAGCATAGGACAGGCGCGGGACACCATATATTTT
TRBD2 TRBJ2-1 . TRBV7-9 CASSQGTSGYNEQFF TGTGCCAGCAGCCAAGGGACTAGCGGTTACAATGAGCAGTTCTTC
. TRBJ1-2 . TRBV7-2 CASSLDARTNYGYTF TGTGCCAGCAGCTTAGACGCCAGAACTAACTATGGCTACACCTTC
TRBD1 TRBJ2-5 . TRBV3-1/TRBV3-2 CASTLSPGGTETQYF TGTGCCAGCACCCTGAGCCCAGGGGGTACAGAGACCCAGTACTTC
TRBD1 TRBJ1-5 . TRBV24-1 CATSDRTGTQPQHF TGTGCCACCAGTGATCGGACAGGGACTCAGCCCCAGCATTTT
. TRBJ2-2 . TRBV12-5 CASGRDTGELFF TGTGCTAGTGGCCGTGACACCGGGGAGCTGTTTTTT
TRBD1 TRBJ1-4 . TRBV10-1 CASSGRRGRLNEKLFF TGCGCCAGCAGTGGGCGCAGGGGGCGCCTTAATGAAAAACTGTTTTTT
. TRBJ1-5 once TRBV6-6 CASSYGGRGGQPQHF TGTGCCAGCAGTTACGGGGGGCGCGGGGGTCAGCCCCAGCATTTT
. TRBJ2-1 . TRBV2 CASAVREYNEQFF TGTGCCAGCGCTGTCCGGGAGTACAATGAGCAGTTCTTC
. TRBJ2-1 . TRBV5-1 CASSDSSSYNEQFF TGCGCCAGCAGCGACTCCAGCTCCTACAATGAGCAGTTCTTC
. TRBJ2-1 . TRBV27 CASRSAVFYNEQFF TGTGCCAGCAGAAGTGCAGTTTTTTACAATGAGCAGTTCTTC
TRBD2 TRBJ2-1 . TRBV5-6 CASSHSGAPYNEQFF TGTGCCAGCAGCCATAGCGGGGCCCCGTACAATGAGCAGTTCTTC
TRBD1 TRBJ1-5 . TRBV19 CASSKFPRDRSSGSNQPQHF TGTGCCAGTAGTAAGTTCCCCCGGGACAGGTCTTCCGGTAGCAATCAGCCCCAGCATTTT
TRBD1 TRBJ2-1 . TRBV2 CASSLGQGLGQFF TGTGCCAGCAGCCTTGGACAGGGTTTAGGGCAGTTCTTC
. TRBJ1-4 . TRBV30 CAWSDSPGPSTNEKLFF TGTGCCTGGAGTGACTCCCCAGGCCCTTCAACTAATGAAAAACTGTTTTTT
TRBD2 TRBJ2-5 . TRBV5-1 CASSPPGGLAGETQYF TGCGCCAGCAGCCCGCCCGGCGGACTAGCGGGAGAGACCCAGTACTTC
. TRBJ1-6 once TRBV7-2 CASSLILSGNSPLHF TGTGCCAGCAGCTTAATTCTGAGCGGGAATTCACCCCTCCACTTT
. TRBJ1-6 . TRBV7-9 CASSLGREALHF TGTGCCAGCAGCTTAGGGCGGGAGGCCCTCCACTTT
TRBD1 TRBJ1-1 . TRBV3-1/TRBV3-2 CASSQVTGGYTEAFF TGTGCCAGCAGCCAAGTCACAGGGGGATACACTGAAGCTTTCTTT
. TRBJ1-4 . TRBV5-4 CASSPGHSTTNEKLFF TGTGCCAGCAGCCCGGGACACAGTACAACTAATGAAAAACTGTTTTTT
. TRBJ1-2 . TRBV30 CAWSRQVNYGYTF TGTGCCTGGTCAAGACAGGTGAACTATGGCTACACCTTC
TRBD1 TRBJ1-6 few TRBV30 CAWSETGGSYNSPLHF TGTGCCTGGAGTGAGACAGGGGGATCCTATAATTCACCCCTCCACTTT
. TRBJ1-6 . TRBV9 CASSVGGSRGNSPLHF TGTGCCAGCAGCGTAGGAGGGAGTAGAGGGAATTCACCCCTCCACTTT
. TRBJ2-7 . TRBV5-4 CASSLVQGYEQYF TGTGCCAGCAGCTTGGTGCAGGGCTACGAGCAGTACTTC
TRBD1 TRBJ2-3 . TRBV6-1 CASSEGRTGSTDTQYF TGTGCCAGCAGTGAAGGGAGGACAGGGAGCACAGATACGCAGTATTTT
. TRBJ1-2 . TRBV5-4 CASSPRGDIYGYTF TGTGCCAGCAGCCCAAGAGGGGACATCTATGGCTACACCTTC
TRBD1 TRBJ1-1 . TRBV5-4 CASSRTGGNTEAFF TGTGCCAGCAGCCGCACAGGGGGAAACACTGAAGCTTTCTTT
TRBD2 TRBJ2-7 . TRBV25-1 CASSGGGRGYEQYF TGTGCCAGCAGTGGTGGCGGGAGAGGCTACGAGCAGTACTTC
TRBD2 TRBJ2-7 once TRBV10-3 CAISEIAGEVQYF TGTGCCATCAGTGAGATAGCGGGAGAGGTGCAGTACTTC
TRBD2 TRBJ2-3 few TRBV13 CASSLERGTTDTQYF TGTGCCAGCAGCTTAGAGCGGGGGACCACAGATACGCAGTATTTT
TRBD2 TRBJ2-4 once TRBV29-1 CSTRGPGGSNIQYF TGCAGCACCCGCGGGCCGGGGGGGTCGAACATTCAGTACTTC
. TRBJ1-4 . TRBV29-1 CSVAGSGNEKLFF TGCAGCGTGGCAGGGTCTGGAAATGAAAAACTGTTTTTT
TRBD1 TRBJ2-5 . TRBV4-1 CASSLDRGRETQYF TGCGCCAGCAGCCTCGACAGGGGAAGAGAGACCCAGTACTTC
. TRBJ1-2 . TRBV10-1 CARDQLGDGYTF TGCGCCAGGGATCAGTTGGGCGATGGCTACACCTTC
TRBD1 TRBJ1-5 . TRBV6-6 CASRGGTGDQPQHF TGTGCCAGCAGGGGAGGTACAGGGGATCAGCCCCAGCATTTT
TRBD2 TRBJ2-5 . TRBV7-2 CASSLRLAETQYF TGTGCCAGCAGCTTGAGACTAGCTGAGACCCAGTACTTC
TRBD1 TRBJ1-1 . TRBV18 CASSPRQGANTEAFF TGTGCCAGCTCACCGAGACAGGGGGCAAACACTGAAGCTTTCTTT
. TRBJ2-6 . TRBV29-1 CSAAPRGSGANVLTF TGCAGCGCCGCTCCCAGGGGATCTGGGGCCAACGTCCTGACTTTC
TRBD1 TRBJ1-3 . TRBV19 CASSEDRGTEDTIYF TGTGCCAGTAGTGAGGACAGGGGAACGGAAGACACCATATATTTT